These T cell receptor beta chains were read from a single sample in a study of cytomegalovirus exposure and HLA in healthy donors. Sequencing was performed with immunoSEQ multiplex PCR; in TCRdb, only in-frame clones are kept and a portion is missing. This table has approximately 160,000 clones, 65% to 70% appearing once. The material sequenced was PBMCs. Every receptor here comes from a woman aged 18-29 years in good health and CMV-seropositive. Each CDR3 is given with its conserved first and last residue. A D gene is named only where the DNA matches it firmly. Expanded clones get a size class; other rows say once, few or many, or leave the size out.

j_gene,v_gene,abundance,d_gene,CDR3nt,CDR3aa
TRBJ1-4,TRBV19,-,TRBD1,TGTGCCAGTATCCCCGGACAGGCGGGGAATGAAAAACTGTTTTTT,CASIPGQAGNEKLFF
TRBJ2-1,TRBV27,-,TRBD2,TGTGCCAGCAGTTCCATTTCTAGCGGGGGCTACAATGAGCAGTTCTTC,CASSSISSGGYNEQFF
TRBJ2-1,TRBV9,-,TRBD2,TGTGCCAGCAGCCTCTACGAGCGGGGGGCCTACAATGAGCAGTTCTTC,CASSLYERGAYNEQFF
TRBJ2-5,TRBV13,-,-,TGTGCCAGCACCTTACGAGAGACCCAGTACTTC,CASTLRETQYF
TRBJ2-2,TRBV19,once,-,TGTGCCAGTATCTTCACATACGGGGGGCGAAACACCGGGGAGCTGTTTTTT,CASIFTYGGRNTGELFF
TRBJ2-2,TRBV7-9,-,-,TGTGCCACCCCGGGACTGAACACCGGGGAGCTGTTTTTT,CATPGLNTGELFF
TRBJ1-2,TRBV7-9,-,TRBD1,TGTGCCAGCAGCTTATCCGGGACAGAAGATGGCTACACCTTC,CASSLSGTEDGYTF
TRBJ1-1,TRBV7-2,-,TRBD1,TGTGCCAGCACCCCCAGACAGGGAGGAAACACTGAAGCTTTCTTT,CASTPRQGGNTEAFF
TRBJ2-7,TRBV7-9,-,TRBD1,TGTGCCAGCTCGCGGGGACAGGGGCAGTACTTC,CASSRGQGQYF
TRBJ2-1,TRBV30,-,-,TGTGCCTGGCGATCGAGGGAGCAGTTCTTC,CAWRSREQFF
TRBJ2-3,TRBV7-3,-,TRBD2,TGTGCCAGCAGCTTGAGCGGGGGGGCCACAGATACGCAGTATTTT,CASSLSGGATDTQYF